This T cell receptor beta chain was identified in a study of prognosis after radiotherapy for stage I lung cancer. As for the study in general: Between early 2018 and early 2019, patients with stage I non-small cell lung cancer were enrolled. Subsequent to radiotherapy, distant metastatic disease emerged in four patients (median roughly 7 months), whereas approximately 14 exhibited no significant progression. Study-wide results and limits: Tumor-specific reactivity of the expanded TCR clones remained undetermined.

About this clonotype: Its target is unknown.

Multiplex PCR, run in two rounds, amplified TCR beta CDR3 from genomic DNA. First-round PCR, the initial amplification, used primers specific to each TRBV and TRBJ gene. TCRdb processed the multiplex PCR reads anew with MiXCR; each CDR3 protein has one entry. The table includes some 35,000 distinct CDR3 sequences, less than 45% detected once. V lost 7 bases, J lost 1 base, and 10 bases lay in between. The CDR3 is made up of 13 amino acids. Germline values: CDR1 SNHLY, CDR2 FYNNEI. V usage is TRBV2 and J usage is TRBJ1-1, with D uncertain. The sequence came from a donor over 45 with non-small cell lung cancer. The sample here was PBMCs, taken before or after stereotactic body radiation therapy (not recorded which). Here the CDR3 DNA reads TGTGCCAGCATGGTGGACGGGAACACTGAAGCTTTCTTT. The encoded protein is CASMVDGNTEAFF.